This TCR beta chain was identified in a study of control samples from healthy donors and cancer patients. The repertoire was sequenced with immunoSEQ multiplex PCR; TCRdb's copy has only in-frame clones and lacks some. The sample lists roughly 88,000 clones; approximately 90% were seen once. The sequence derives from a woman aged 25 to 39 in good health. The sample was blood.

The CDR3 bases are TGTGCCAGCGCGGGACAGGGGACGACACTATCTGGAAACACCATATATTTT. It specifies CASAGQGTTLSGNTIYF. The chain couples TRBV7-9 to TRBJ1-3; 10 bases map to TRBD1. In germline, CDR1 is SEHNR, CDR2 FQNEAQ (reference sequence). The CDR3 spans 17 residues. The J segment lost 1 base and the V segment lost 8 bases, leaving 11 bases of the junction unmatched.